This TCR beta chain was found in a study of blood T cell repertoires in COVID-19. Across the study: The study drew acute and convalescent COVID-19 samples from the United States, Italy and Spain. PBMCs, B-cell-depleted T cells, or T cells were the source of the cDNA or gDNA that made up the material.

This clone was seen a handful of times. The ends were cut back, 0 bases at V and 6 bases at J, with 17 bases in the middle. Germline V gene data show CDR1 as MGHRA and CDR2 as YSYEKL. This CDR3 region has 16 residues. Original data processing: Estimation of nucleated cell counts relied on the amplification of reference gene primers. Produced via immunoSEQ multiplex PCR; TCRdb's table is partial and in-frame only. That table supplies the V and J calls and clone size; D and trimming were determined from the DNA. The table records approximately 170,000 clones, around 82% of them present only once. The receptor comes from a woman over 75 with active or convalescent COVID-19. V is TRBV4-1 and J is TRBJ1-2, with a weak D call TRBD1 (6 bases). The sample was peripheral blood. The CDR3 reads CASSQESLAGENGYTF. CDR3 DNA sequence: TGCGCCAGCAGCCAAGAGTCCCTGGCAGGGGAGAATGGCTACACCTTC.